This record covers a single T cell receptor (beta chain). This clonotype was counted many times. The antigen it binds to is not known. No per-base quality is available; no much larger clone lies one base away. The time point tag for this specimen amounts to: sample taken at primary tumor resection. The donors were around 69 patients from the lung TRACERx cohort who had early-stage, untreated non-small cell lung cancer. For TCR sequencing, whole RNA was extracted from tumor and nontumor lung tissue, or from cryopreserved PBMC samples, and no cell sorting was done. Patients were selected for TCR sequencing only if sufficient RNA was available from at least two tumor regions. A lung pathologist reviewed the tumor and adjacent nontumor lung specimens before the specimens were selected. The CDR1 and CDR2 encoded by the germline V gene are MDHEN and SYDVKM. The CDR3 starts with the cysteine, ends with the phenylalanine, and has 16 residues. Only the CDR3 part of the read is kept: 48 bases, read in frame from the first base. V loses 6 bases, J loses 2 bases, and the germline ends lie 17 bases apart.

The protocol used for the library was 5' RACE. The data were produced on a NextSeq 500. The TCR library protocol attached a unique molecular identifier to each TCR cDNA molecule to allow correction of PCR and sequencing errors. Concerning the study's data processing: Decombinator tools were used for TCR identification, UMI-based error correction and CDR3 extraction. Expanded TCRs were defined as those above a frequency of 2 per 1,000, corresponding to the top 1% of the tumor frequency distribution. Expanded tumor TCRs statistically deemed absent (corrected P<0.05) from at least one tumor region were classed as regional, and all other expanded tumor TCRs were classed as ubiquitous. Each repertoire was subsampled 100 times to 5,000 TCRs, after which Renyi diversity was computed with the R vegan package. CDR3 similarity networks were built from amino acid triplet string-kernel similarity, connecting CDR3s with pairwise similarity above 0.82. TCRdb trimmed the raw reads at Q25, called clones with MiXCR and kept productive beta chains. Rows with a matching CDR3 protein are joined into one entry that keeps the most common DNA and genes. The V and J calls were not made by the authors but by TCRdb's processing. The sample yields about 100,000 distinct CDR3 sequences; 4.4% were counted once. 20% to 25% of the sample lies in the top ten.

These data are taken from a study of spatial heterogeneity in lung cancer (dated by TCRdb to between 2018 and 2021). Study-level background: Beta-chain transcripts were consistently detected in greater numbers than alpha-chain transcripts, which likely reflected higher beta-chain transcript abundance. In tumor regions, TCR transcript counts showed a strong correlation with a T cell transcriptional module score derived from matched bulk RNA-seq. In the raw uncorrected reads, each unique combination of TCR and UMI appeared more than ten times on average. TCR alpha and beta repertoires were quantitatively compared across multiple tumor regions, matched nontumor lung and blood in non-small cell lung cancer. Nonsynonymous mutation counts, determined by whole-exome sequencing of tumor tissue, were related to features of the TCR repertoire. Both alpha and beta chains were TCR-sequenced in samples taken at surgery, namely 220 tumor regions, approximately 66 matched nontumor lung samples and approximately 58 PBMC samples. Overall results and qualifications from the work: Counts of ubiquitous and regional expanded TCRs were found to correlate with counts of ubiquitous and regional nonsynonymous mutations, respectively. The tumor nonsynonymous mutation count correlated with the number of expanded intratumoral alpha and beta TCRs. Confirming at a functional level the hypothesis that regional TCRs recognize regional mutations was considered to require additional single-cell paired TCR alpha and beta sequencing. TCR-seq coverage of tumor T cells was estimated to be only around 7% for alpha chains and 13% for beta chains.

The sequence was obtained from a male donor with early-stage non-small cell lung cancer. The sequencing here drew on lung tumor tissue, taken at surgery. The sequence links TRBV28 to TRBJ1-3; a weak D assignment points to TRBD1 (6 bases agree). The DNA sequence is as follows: TGTGCCAGCAGCCCGTATCCGGGGGCGACTGGAAACACCATATATTTT. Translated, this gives CASSPYPGATGNTIYF.